This TCR beta chain came from a study of identical twins. Each CDR3 protein is one row after TCRdb ran MiXCR on the 5' RACE reads. The table includes about 220,000 distinct CDR3 sequences, 6.5% to 9% detected once. This CDR3 has 16 residues. CDR1 is LGHNA and CDR2 is YNFKEQ in the germline V gene. Germline trimming cut 4 bases from V and 2 bases from J; bases unmatched to any gene: 11. These data were also filed under a second study, of yellow fever vaccine responses in identical twins.

The source is a woman aged 18-35 years in good health. The chain is built from TRBV4-2 and TRBJ2-7; 7 bases fit TRBD1. The specimen was CD8+ T cells sorted from blood. The CDR3 reads CASSPMFGTAPYEQYF. DNA of the CDR3: TGTGCCAGCAGCCCCATGTTCGGGACAGCTCCCTACGAGCAGTACTTC.